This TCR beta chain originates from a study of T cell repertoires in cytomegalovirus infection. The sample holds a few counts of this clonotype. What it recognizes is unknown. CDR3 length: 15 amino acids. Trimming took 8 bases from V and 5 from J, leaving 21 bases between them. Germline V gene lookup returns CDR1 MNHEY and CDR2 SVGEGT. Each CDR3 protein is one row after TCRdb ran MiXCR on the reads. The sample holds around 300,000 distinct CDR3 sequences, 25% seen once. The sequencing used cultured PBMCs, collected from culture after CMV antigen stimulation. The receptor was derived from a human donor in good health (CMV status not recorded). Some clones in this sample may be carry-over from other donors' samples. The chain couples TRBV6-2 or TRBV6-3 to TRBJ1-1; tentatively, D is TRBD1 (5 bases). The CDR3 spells CASGGGGILRTEAFF. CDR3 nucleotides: TGTGCCAGCGGGGGAGGTGGGATTTTGCGGACTGAAGCTTTCTTT.